Here is one T cell receptor beta chain with its context. CDR3 length: 12 residues. The germline V gene encodes CDR1 LNHDA and CDR2 SQIVND (reference sequence). V was clipped by 4 bases and J by 8 bases, with 11 bases between them. In the original analysis: Out-of-frame sequences were removed, leaving some 2 million distinct TCRbeta sequences. The repertoire was sequenced with immunoSEQ multiplex PCR; TCRdb's copy has only in-frame clones and lacks some. The DNA gave D and trimming, while V, J and clone size come from that table. The table lists about 57,000 clones, approximately 79% of them singletons. This entry belongs to a study of memory CD4+ T cells and cytomegalovirus serostatus. Study-wide background: This sample comes from healthy Belgian adults, about nine CMV seropositive, some 22 seronegative.

The sort gate was single viable CD3+CD4+CD8-CD45RO+ cells for memory CD4+ T cells. The sequenced sample consisted of memory CD4+ T cells from blood. The chain uses TRBV19 and TRBJ1-2; D not resolved. This sequence was found in an adult in good health and CMV-seronegative. The CDR3 DNA is TGTGCCAGTAGTAAGGAAATCGGCGGCTACACCTTC. Amino acids: CASSKEIGGYTF.